This TCR beta chain was sequenced for a study of tumor-infiltrating lymphocytes in primary liver carcinoma. Study-level results: The overlap of tumor-adjacent and tumor-blood pairs was smaller than that of tumor region pairs.

Unsorted bulk tissue, about 18-31 mg of it, served as the source for co-extraction of RNA and DNA. On this clonotype itself: The antigen remains undetermined.

CDR3 size: 14 residues. From germline, CDR1 is SQVTM and CDR2 ANQGSEA. Germline trimming cut 6 bases from V and 5 bases from J; bases unmatched to any gene: 10. TCR beta cDNA was reverse-transcribed from roughly 520 ng of total RNA. The reaction used a constant-region primer and ProtoScript II reverse transcriptase. Slightly modified ARM-PCR, run as three nested multiplex PCR rounds, produced the TCR beta libraries. Two initial PCR rounds of 10 to 11 cycles each paired TRBV1-TRBV30 forward primers with a C-beta reverse primer. Using its own MiXCR run on the multiplex PCR reads, TCRdb lists one record per CDR3 protein. This table holds about 48,000 distinct CDR3 sequences, around three quarters found once.

The sample comprised liver tumor tissue from sampling region 3. As to subset: tumor region T3, left-lateral pole. The sequence derives from a man aged 35 to 55 with primary liver carcinoma and hepatitis B virus infection. The chain uses TRBV29-1 and TRBJ2-7; 10 nucleotides match TRBD1. CDR3 amino acids: CSVTRQGATHEQYF. In nucleotides, the CDR3 is TGCAGCGTAACCAGACAGGGGGCAACCCACGAGCAGTACTTC.